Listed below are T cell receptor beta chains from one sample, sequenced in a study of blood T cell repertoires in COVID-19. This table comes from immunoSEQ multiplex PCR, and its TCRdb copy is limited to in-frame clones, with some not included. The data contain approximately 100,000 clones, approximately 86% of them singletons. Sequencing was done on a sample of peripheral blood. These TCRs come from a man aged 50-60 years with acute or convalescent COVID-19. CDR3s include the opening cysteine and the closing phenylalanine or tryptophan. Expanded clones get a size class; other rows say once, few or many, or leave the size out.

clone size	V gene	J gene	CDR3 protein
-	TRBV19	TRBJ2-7	CASSIGRSSYEQYF
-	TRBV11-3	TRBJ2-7	CASSFRLAGVHEQYF
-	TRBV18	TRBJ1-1	CASSGQGGGMNTEAFF
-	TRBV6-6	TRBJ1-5	CASSYPESNQPQHF
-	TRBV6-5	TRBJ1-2	CASSYRDSLLGYTF
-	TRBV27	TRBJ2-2	CASSSRHRPNTGELFF
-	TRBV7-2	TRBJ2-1	CASSLSASGRHEQFF
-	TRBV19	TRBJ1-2	CASSMAGFGYTF
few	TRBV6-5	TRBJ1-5	CASRRFRNSNQPQHF
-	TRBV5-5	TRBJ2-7	CASQGSSGALEQYF
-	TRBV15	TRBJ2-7	CATSRTAGYEQYF
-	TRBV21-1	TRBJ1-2	CASSKTLTGGNRNYGYTF
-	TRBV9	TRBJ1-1	CASSSSTGATNTEAFF
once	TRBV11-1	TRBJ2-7	CASSLIQGYEQYF
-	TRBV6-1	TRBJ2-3	CASSEYSGQGTDTQYF
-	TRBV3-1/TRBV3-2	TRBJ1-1	CASSPGQGTEAFF
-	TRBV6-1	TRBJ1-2	CASSDNRGQRSGYTF
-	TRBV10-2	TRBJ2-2	CASLLERANTGELFF
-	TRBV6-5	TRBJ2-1	CASSLAGGPYHSFF
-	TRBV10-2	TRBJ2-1	CASTRTSVYNEQFF
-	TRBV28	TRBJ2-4	CASSSPGLAGIGIQYF
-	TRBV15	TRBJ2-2	CATRVIQGLVNTGELFF
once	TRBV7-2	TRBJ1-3	CASSTGQTSGNTIYF
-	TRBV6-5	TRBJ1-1	CASSYSGGRHTEAFF
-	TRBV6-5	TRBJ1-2	CASSSIGQGGYYGYTF
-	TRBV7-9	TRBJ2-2	CASSLVSGRTGELFF
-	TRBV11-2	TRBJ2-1	CASSLTESILYNEQFF
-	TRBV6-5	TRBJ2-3	CASSYSRGGATDTQYF
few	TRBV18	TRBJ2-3	CASSPSNRFTPARADTQYF
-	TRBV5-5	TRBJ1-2	CASSLQGQFYGYTF
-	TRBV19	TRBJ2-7	CASSRDRGGREQYF
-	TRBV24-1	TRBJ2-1	CATSDPGGPINEQFF
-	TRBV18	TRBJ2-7	CASSPLGTGIAYEQYF
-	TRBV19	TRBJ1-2	CAGTGRAKKGYTF
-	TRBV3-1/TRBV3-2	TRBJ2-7	CASSSKLGGRAEQYF
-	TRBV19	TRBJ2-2	CASSTVTSGSHTGELFF
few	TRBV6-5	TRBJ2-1	CASSYGGSSYNEQFF
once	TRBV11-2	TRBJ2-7	CASSLGAGRYEQYF
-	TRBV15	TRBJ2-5	CATSRGLGFQETQYF
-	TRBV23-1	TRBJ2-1	CASSQTRRTSEQFF
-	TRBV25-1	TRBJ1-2	CASSDDRGIGGYTF